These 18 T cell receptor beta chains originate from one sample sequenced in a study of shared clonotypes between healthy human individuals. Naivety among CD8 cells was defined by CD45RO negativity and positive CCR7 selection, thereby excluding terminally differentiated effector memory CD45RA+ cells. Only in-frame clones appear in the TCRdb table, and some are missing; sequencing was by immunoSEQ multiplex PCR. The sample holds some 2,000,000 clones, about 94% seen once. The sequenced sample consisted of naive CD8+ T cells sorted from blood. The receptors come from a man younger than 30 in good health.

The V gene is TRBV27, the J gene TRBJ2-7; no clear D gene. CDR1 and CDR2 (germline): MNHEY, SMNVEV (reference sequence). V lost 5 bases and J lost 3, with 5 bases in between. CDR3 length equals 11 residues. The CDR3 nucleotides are TGTGCCAGCAGTCTAAACTACGAGCAGTACTTC. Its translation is CASSLNYEQYF.

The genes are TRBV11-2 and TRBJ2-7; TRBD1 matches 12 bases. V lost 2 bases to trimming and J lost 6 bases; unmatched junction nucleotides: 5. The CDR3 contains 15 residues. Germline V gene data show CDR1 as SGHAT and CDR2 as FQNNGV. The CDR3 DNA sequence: TGTGCCAGCAGCTTACTTACGGGACAGGGGGCCGAGCAGTACTTC. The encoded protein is CASSLLTGQGAEQYF.

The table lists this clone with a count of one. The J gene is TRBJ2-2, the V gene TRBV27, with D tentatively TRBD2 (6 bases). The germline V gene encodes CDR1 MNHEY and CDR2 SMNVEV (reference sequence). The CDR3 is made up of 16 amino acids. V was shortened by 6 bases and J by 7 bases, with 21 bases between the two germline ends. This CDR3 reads CASSPSNGEVFGELFF. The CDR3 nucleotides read TGTGCCAGCAGCCCATCTAATGGGGAGGTGTTCGGGGAGCTGTTTTTT.

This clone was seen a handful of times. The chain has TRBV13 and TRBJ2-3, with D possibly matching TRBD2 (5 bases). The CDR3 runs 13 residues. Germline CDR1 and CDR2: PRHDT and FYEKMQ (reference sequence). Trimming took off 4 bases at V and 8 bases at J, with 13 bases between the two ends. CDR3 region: CASSSLVEGTQYF. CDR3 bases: TGTGCCAGCAGCTCCTTAGTTGAGGGTACGCAGTATTTT. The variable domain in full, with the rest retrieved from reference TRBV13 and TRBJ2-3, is AAGVIQSPRHLIKEKRETATLKCYPIPRHDTVYWYQQGPGQDPQFLISFYEKMQSDKGSIPDRFSAQQFSDYHSELNMSSLELGDSALYFCASSSLVEGTQYFGPGTRLTVL.

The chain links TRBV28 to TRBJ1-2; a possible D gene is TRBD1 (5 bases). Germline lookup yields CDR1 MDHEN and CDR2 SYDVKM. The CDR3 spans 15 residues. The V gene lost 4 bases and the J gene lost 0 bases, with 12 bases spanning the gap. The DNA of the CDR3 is TGTGCCAGCAGTTCCGGGGCAGGGACTAACTATGGCTACACCTTC. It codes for CASSSGAGTNYGYTF.

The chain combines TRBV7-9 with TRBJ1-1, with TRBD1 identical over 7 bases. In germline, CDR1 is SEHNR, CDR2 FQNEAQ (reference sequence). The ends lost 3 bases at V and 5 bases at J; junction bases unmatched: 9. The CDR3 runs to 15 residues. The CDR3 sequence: CASSFLQGLITEAFF. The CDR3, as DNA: TGTGCCAGCAGCTTTTTACAGGGGTTAATAACTGAAGCTTTCTTT.

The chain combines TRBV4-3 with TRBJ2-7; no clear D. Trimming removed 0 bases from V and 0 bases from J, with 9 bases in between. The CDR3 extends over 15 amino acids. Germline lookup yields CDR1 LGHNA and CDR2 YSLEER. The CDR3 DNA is TGCGCCAGCAGCCAAGATAGCTCAAGCTCCTACGAGCAGTACTTC. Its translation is CASSQDSSSSYEQYF.

The CDR3 region has the DNA TGTGCCAGCAGCTTGGATCCGGGGTATAGTGAAGCTTTCTTT. Translated, it gives CASSLDPGYSEAFF. The J gene is TRBJ1-1, the V gene TRBV11-2, with unresolved D. Per the germline V gene, CDR1 is SGHAT and CDR2 is FQNNGV. V was clipped by 3 bases and J by 7 bases, with 15 bases between them. CDR3 length equals 14 residues.

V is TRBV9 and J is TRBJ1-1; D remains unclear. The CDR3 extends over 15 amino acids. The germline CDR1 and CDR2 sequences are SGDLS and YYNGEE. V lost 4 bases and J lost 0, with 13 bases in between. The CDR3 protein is CASSPGPGMNTEAFF. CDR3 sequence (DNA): TGTGCCAGCAGCCCAGGCCCGGGGATGAACACTGAAGCTTTCTTT.

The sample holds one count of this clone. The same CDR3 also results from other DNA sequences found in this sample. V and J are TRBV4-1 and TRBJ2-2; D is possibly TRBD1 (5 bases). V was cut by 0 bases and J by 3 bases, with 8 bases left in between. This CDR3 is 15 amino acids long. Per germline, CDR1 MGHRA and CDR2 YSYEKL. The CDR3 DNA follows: TGCGCCAGCAGCCAAGACGGCAGGGACACCGGGGAGCTGTTTTTT. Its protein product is CASSQDGRDTGELFF.

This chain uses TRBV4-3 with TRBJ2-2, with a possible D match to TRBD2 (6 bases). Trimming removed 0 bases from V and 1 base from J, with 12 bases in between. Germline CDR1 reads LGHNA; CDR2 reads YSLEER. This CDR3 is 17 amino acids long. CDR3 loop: CASSQDGAGLNTGELFF. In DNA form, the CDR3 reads TGCGCCAGCAGCCAAGATGGGGCGGGGCTGAACACCGGGGAGCTGTTTTTT.

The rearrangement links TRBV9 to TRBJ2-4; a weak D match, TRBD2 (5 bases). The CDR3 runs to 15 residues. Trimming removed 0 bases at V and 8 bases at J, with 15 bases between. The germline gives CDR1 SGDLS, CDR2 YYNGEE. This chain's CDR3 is CASSVGEGGMHIQYF. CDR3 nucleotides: TGTGCCAGCAGCGTAGGAGAAGGAGGAATGCACATTCAGTACTTC. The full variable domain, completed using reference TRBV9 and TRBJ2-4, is DSGVTQTPKHLITATGQRVTLRCSPRSGDLSVYWYQQSLDQGLQFLIQYYNGEERAKGNILERFSAQQFPDLHSELNLSSLELGDSALYFCASSVGEGGMHIQYFGAGTRLSVL.

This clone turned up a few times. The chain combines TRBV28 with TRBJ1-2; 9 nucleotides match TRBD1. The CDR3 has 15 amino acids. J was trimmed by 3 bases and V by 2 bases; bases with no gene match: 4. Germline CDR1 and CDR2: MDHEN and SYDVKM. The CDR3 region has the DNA TGTGCCAGCAGTTTACGGACAGGGGCGGACTATGGCTACACCTTC. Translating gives CASSLRTGADYGYTF.

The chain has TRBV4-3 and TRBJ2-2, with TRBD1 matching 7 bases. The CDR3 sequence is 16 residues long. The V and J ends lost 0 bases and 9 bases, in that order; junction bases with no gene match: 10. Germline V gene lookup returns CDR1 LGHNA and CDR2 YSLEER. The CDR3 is CASSQDWQGDSRELFF. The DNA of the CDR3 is TGCGCCAGCAGCCAAGATTGGCAGGGGGATAGCAGGGAGCTGTTTTTT.

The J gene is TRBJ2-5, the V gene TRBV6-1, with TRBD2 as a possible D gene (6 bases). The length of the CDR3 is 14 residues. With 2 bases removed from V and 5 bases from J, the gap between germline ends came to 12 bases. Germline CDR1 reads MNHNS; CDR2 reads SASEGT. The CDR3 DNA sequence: TGTGCCAGCAGTGAATGGAGAGGGAGGGAGACCCAGTACTTC. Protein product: CASSEWRGRETQYF.

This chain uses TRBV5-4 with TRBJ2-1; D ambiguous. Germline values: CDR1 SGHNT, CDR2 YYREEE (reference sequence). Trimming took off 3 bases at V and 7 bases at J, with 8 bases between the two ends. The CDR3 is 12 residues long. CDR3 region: CASSSYSNEQFF. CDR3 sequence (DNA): TGTGCCAGCAGCTCCTACAGTAATGAGCAGTTCTTC.

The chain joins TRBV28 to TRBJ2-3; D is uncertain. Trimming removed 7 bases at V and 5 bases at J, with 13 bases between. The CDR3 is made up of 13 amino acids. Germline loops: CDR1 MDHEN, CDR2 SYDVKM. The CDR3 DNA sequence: TGTGCCAGCACCCATCCCGTCGGAGATACGCAGTATTTT. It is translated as CASTHPVGDTQYF.

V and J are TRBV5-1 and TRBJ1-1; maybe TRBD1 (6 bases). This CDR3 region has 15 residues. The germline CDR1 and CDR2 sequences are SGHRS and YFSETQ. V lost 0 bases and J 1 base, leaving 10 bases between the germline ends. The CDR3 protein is CASSLEGTRNTEAFF. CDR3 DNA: TGCGCCAGCAGCTTGGAGGGGACAAGGAACACTGAAGCTTTCTTT.